This T cell receptor beta chain was sequenced during a study of blood T cell repertoires in COVID-19. TCRdb keeps only in-frame clones here, not all; method: immunoSEQ multiplex PCR. Among about 96,000 clones listed, 80% were seen once. Germline V gives CDR1 SGHTA, CDR2 FQGNSA. This CDR3 is built from 16 residues. Trimming shortened V by 5 bases and J by 6 bases, and 22 bases separated the two germline ends. The chain couples TRBV7-2 to TRBJ1-2; maybe TRBD1 (5 bases). The sequenced sample consisted of peripheral blood. This TCR was recovered from a man in his fifties who had recovered from COVID-19. CDR3: CASSQGMGQGWDGYTF. CDR3 sequence (DNA): TGTGCCAGCAGCCAAGGCATGGGGCAGGGATGGGATGGCTACACCTTC.